This T cell receptor (beta chain) stems from a study of cytomegalovirus exposure and HLA in healthy donors. Vbeta (60) and Jbeta (13) primers were used in the PCR. Profiling relied on immunoSEQ multiplex PCR, and the TCRdb table lists in-frame clones only, not all of them. Among approximately 170,000 clones listed, 85% were seen once. Points on this clone: Its antigen remains unknown.

Study findings and constraints: In vitro work confirmed that a few CMV-associated chains recognize CMV antigens.

From germline, CDR1 is MNHNS and CDR2 SASEGT. The length of the CDR3 is 12 residues. V dropped 5 bases and J dropped 5 bases, with 9 bases sitting between them. The V gene is TRBV6-1, the J gene TRBJ2-5, with unresolved D. This TCR was sampled from a boy aged 2-9 years in good health and CMV-seronegative. The source material was PBMCs. This CDR3 reads CASSSVGETQYF. The CDR3 nucleotides are TGTGCCAGCAGTTCTGTCGGGGAGACCCAGTACTTC.